The clone carrying this T cell receptor (beta chain) was seen at least ten times. This record comes from a study of T cells of healthy individuals. The CDR3 runs 16 residues. V lost 8 bases, J lost 0 bases, and 17 bases lay in between. The germline V gene has CDR1 SNHLY and CDR2 FYNNEI. TCRdb re-derived calls from the 5' RACE reads in MiXCR, one entry per CDR3 protein. The table has some 85,000 distinct CDR3 sequences, about 4.8% seen once. The V gene is TRBV2, the J gene TRBJ2-1; a possible D gene is TRBD1 (5 bases). The TCR comes from a female donor in good health. The chain's CDR3 is CASSVARTHSYNEQFF. The CDR3, as DNA: TGTGCCAGCTCCGTAGCCCGGACACACTCCTACAATGAGCAGTTCTTC.